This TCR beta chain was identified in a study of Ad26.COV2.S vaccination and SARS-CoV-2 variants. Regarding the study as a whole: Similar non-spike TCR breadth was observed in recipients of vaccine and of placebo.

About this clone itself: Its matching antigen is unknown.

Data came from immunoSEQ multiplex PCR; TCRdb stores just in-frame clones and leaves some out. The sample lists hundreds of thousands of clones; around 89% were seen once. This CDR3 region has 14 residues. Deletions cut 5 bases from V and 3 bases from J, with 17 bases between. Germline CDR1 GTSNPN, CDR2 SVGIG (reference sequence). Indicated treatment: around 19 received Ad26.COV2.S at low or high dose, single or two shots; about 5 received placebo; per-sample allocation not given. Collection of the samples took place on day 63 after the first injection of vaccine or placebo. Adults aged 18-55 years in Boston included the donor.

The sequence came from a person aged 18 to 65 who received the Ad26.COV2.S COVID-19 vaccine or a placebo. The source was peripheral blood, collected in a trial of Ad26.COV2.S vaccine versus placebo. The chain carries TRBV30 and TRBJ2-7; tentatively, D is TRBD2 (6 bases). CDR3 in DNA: TGTGCCTGGGACCGGGACTCCAGTCGCTACGAGCAGTACTTC. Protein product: CAWDRDSSRYEQYF.